The next 27 T cell receptor beta chains were all read from a single sample in a study of blood T cell repertoires in COVID-19. Sequenced by immunoSEQ multiplex PCR; TCRdb stores in-frame clones only, minus some. The data hold tens of thousands of clones, with roughly 81% observed a single time. Sequencing input: peripheral blood. These TCRs come from a man aged 65 to 79 with acute or convalescent COVID-19.

This clone was detected once. The V call is TRBV19, the J call TRBJ2-1, with D perhaps matching TRBD2 (5 bases). The CDR3 consists of 15 residues. Looked up from germline, CDR1 is LNHDA and CDR2 is SQIVND (reference sequence). Trimming pared 4 bases from V and 0 bases from J, leaving 10 bases between. The CDR3 coding sequence is TGTGCCAGTAGTAAAAGCGGATACTCCTACAATGAGCAGTTCTTC. Encoded protein: CASSKSGYSYNEQFF.

The J gene is TRBJ2-1, the V gene TRBV19, with TRBD2 matching 11 bases. Unmatched junction bases numbered 5, after V lost 3 bases and J lost 4 bases. The V gene's germline CDR1 is LNHDA and CDR2 SQIVND (reference sequence). This CDR3 has 16 residues. The CDR3 DNA is TGTGCCAGTAGTATCACAGGACTAGCGGGTTACAATGAGCAGTTCTTC. This codes for CASSITGLAGYNEQFF. The full variable domain, in which reference TRBV19 and TRBJ2-1 provide the parts outside the CDR3, is DGGITQSPKYLFRKEGQNVTLSCEQNLNHDAMYWYRQDPGQGLRLIYYSQIVNDFQKGDIAEGYSVSREKKESFPLTVTSAQKNPTAFYLCASSITGLAGYNEQFFGPGTRLTVL.

The chain joins TRBV19 to TRBJ2-5, with D possibly matching TRBD2 (7 bases). The CDR3 has 13 residues. V was cut by 11 bases and J by 5 bases, with 18 bases left in between. Germline CDR1 reads LNHDA; CDR2 reads SQIVND (reference sequence). In DNA, the CDR3 is TGTGCCGCCTCAGGCGGGGGCGGGGAGACCCAGTACTTC. Translation: CAASGGGGETQYF.

The chain carries TRBV18 and TRBJ2-4; possible D gene TRBD1, 6 bases. The CDR3 covers 17 residues. Germline V gene lookup returns CDR1 KGHSH and CDR2 LQKENI. The V end was cut by 0 bases, the J end by 3 bases, with 15 bases between. The CDR3 protein is CASSPPQRGIGKNIQYF. CDR3 coding DNA: TGTGCCAGCTCACCACCGCAAAGGGGGATCGGCAAAAACATTCAGTACTTC.

V is TRBV3-1 (or the pseudogene TRBV3-2) and J is TRBJ2-1; D uncertain. The CDR3 loop spans 11 amino acids. Germline assignment: CDR1 LGHDT and CDR2 YNNKEL (reference sequence). Trimming stripped 4 bases from V and 8 bases from J, with 6 bases between. The CDR3 region is CASSRAHEQFF. The CDR3 DNA sequence: TGTGCCAGCAGCCGGGCCCATGAGCAGTTCTTC.

The chain employs TRBV7-3 and TRBJ2-2, with 7 bases aligning to TRBD1. Germline CDR1 is SGHTA and CDR2 is FQGTGA. The CDR3 sequence is 15 residues long. J lost 0 bases, V lost 5 bases, and 3 bases had no gene match. In nucleotides, the CDR3 is TGTGCCAGCAGCCCACAGGGGCCGAACACCGGGGAGCTGTTTTTT. The encoded protein is CASSPQGPNTGELFF.

V usage is TRBV7-8 and J usage is TRBJ2-7; tentative D call: TRBD2 (5 bases). The CDR3 is 13 residues long. Trimming shortened V by 1 base and J by 3 bases, and 7 bases separated the two germline ends. Germline CDR1 SGHVS, CDR2 FQNEAQ. CDR3 nucleotides: TGTGCCAGCAGCTTAGGAGGGAACTACGAGCAGTACTTC. Translated, it gives CASSLGGNYEQYF.

This chain links TRBV9 with TRBJ2-1; 7 nucleotides align to TRBD2. The CDR3 totals 14 residues. CDR1 and CDR2 (germline): SGDLS, YYNGEE. V lost 3 bases, J lost 8 bases, and 8 bases stayed unmatched. The CDR3 DNA sequence: TGTGCCAGCAGCGAGGGCGGGAGTTACGATGAGCAGTTCTTC. Its translation is CASSEGGSYDEQFF.

This chain links TRBV29-1 with TRBJ1-2; possibly TRBD1 for D (6 bases). This CDR3 is 12 amino acids long. The ends were cut back, 7 bases at V and 12 bases at J, with 21 bases in the middle. CDR1 SQVTM and CDR2 ANQGSEA come from the germline V gene. The DNA of the CDR3 is TGCAGCGCTGGGGGCGGTGGGTTAGCGAACACCTTC. Residues: CSAGGGGLANTF.

The V gene is TRBV18, the J gene TRBJ2-1; the match to TRBD2 covers 7 bases. The CDR3 loop spans 17 amino acids. J gave up 4 bases and V 3 bases, and 12 bases lay outside the gene matches. CDR1 is KGHSH, CDR2 LQKENI, per germline. The CDR3 loop is CASSPPLGSGGYNEQFF. The CDR3 nucleotides read TGTGCCAGCTCACCGCCCTTGGGGTCCGGGGGGTACAATGAGCAGTTCTTC.

The J gene is TRBJ2-3, the V gene TRBV18; 10 bases agree with TRBD2. This CDR3 is 16 amino acids long. Germline CDR1 KGHSH, CDR2 LQKENI. V was pared by 3 bases and J by 1 base, with 4 bases of the junction left unmatched. The CDR3 protein is CASSPYLAGGTDTQYF. In nucleotides, the CDR3 is TGTGCCAGCTCACCTTATCTAGCGGGGGGCACAGATACGCAGTATTTT.

The rearrangement links TRBV5-6 to TRBJ2-7; 8 bases fit TRBD1. J was trimmed by 6 bases and V by 4 bases; bases with no gene match: 12. CDR1 SGHDT and CDR2 YYEEEE come from the germline V gene. There are 15 residues in the CDR3. The CDR3 sequence: CASSPVGGQGAEQYF. DNA for the CDR3: TGTGCCAGCAGCCCGGTAGGGGGTCAGGGGGCCGAGCAGTACTTC.

The rearrangement joins TRBV18 to TRBJ2-7; D may be TRBD1 (5 bases). This CDR3 is 14 amino acids long. The ends were cut back, 4 bases at V and 2 bases at J, with 12 bases in the middle. The V gene's germline CDR1 is KGHSH and CDR2 LQKENI. The CDR3 spells CASSLGVQTYEQYF. Here the CDR3 DNA reads TGTGCCAGCTCACTAGGGGTGCAGACCTACGAGCAGTACTTC.

This clone appeared a few times. The rearrangement links TRBV10-1 to TRBJ2-7, with 8 bases matching TRBD2. The CDR3 length is 14 residues. V lost 5 bases to trimming and J lost 2 bases; unmatched junction nucleotides: 5. Germline CDR1 WNHNN, CDR2 SYGVQD (reference sequence). The CDR3 loop reads CASSSGSHPYEQYF. In DNA, the CDR3 is TGCGCCAGCAGTAGCGGGAGCCACCCCTACGAGCAGTACTTC.

The genes are TRBV9 and TRBJ2-7; 10 bases match TRBD1. The trim removed 0 bases at V and 2 bases at J, leaving 5 bases unmatched. CDR3 length equals 16 residues. CDR1 SGDLS and CDR2 YYNGEE come from the germline V gene. For the CDR3, the DNA is TGTGCCAGCAGCGTAGGACAGGGGGCGGGGGCCTACGAGCAGTACTTC. Its protein product is CASSVGQGAGAYEQYF.

Written as DNA, the CDR3 is TGTGCCAGCAGCGCGTTTCCGTTGTCGAATGAGCAGTTCTTC. Translating it yields CASSAFPLSNEQFF. The V call is TRBV27, the J call TRBJ2-1; D gene uncertain. Germline V gene lookup returns CDR1 MNHEY and CDR2 SMNVEV (reference sequence). V lost 6 bases and J 7 bases, leaving 16 bases between the germline ends. The CDR3 runs 14 residues.

The chain is built from TRBV11-3 and TRBJ2-1; TRBD1 might be the D (5 bases). V lost 5 bases to trimming and J lost 4 bases, with 9 bases between them. CDR1 and CDR2 (germline): SGHNT, YENEEA. This CDR3 spans 13 amino acids. CDR3 in DNA: TGTGCCAGCAGCCCGGACACATACAATGAGCAGTTCTTC. Translated: CASSPDTYNEQFF.

The chain recombines TRBV9 with TRBJ2-2; maybe TRBD2 (5 bases). Germline assignment: CDR1 SGDLS and CDR2 YYNGEE. The CDR3 extends over 15 amino acids. V was cut by 2 bases and J by 0 bases, with 8 bases left in between. The CDR3: CASSVFGTNTGELFF. CDR3 bases: TGTGCCAGCAGCGTGTTCGGGACGAACACCGGGGAGCTGTTTTTT.

The genes are TRBV5-4 and TRBJ2-2; D unresolved. The germline V and J ends were trimmed by 4 bases and 0 bases, with 13 bases remaining between them. The CDR3 has 16 residues. Germline lookup yields CDR1 SGHNT and CDR2 YYREEE (reference sequence). CDR3 amino acids: CASSPVVTPNTGELFF. The CDR3 region has the DNA TGTGCCAGCAGCCCGGTGGTGACTCCGAACACCGGGGAGCTGTTTTTT.

The J gene is TRBJ1-3, the V gene TRBV14; 7 positions agree with TRBD1. Germline-derived CDR1 and CDR2 are SGHDN and FVKESK. V lost 2 bases, J lost 2 bases, and 6 bases stayed unmatched. The CDR3 is made up of 16 amino acids. Written as DNA, the CDR3 is TGTGCCAGCAGCCAACTGACAGGGATAACTGGAAACACCATATATTTT. This sequence encodes CASSQLTGITGNTIYF.

The chain is built from TRBV11-2 and TRBJ2-1, with TRBD2 matching 9 bases. After removal of 3 bases from V and 6 bases from J, the junction contained 6 bases not matched to a gene. The V gene's germline CDR1 is SGHAT and CDR2 FQNNGV. This CDR3 spans 15 amino acids. The CDR3 is CASSLDGTSLNEQFF. The CDR3 nucleotides read TGTGCCAGCAGCTTGGACGGGACTAGCCTCAATGAGCAGTTCTTC.

The chain has TRBV6-1 and TRBJ1-1; the D gene is possibly TRBD1 (5 bases). Trimming pared 8 bases from V and 3 bases from J, leaving 10 bases between. Germline V CDR1 and CDR2: MNHNS, SASEGT. The CDR3 totals 12 residues. The CDR3: CASGPGYTEAFF. The CDR3 bases are TGTGCCAGCGGCCCAGGGTACACTGAAGCTTTCTTT.

The CDR3 protein is CASSLRGRSPNEQYF. CDR3 sequence (DNA): TGTGCCAGCAGCTTGCGGGGTAGATCACCCAACGAGCAGTACTTC. The rearrangement joins TRBV5-6 to TRBJ2-7, with D possibly matching TRBD2 (5 bases). The CDR3 totals 15 residues. The V gene lost 1 base and the J gene lost 5 bases, with 16 bases spanning the gap. Germline assignment: CDR1 SGHDT and CDR2 YYEEEE.

The chain carries TRBV5-1 and TRBJ2-7, with D tentatively TRBD2 (5 bases). V shed 4 bases and J shed 3 bases, with 11 bases lying between them. The germline V gene has CDR1 SGHRS and CDR2 YFSETQ. The CDR3 spans 13 residues. The CDR3 loop reads CASSTARDYEQYF. CDR3 nucleotide sequence: TGCGCCAGCAGCACCGCCCGGGACTACGAGCAGTACTTC.

This chain joins TRBV19 and TRBJ1-5, with a possible D match to TRBD1 (6 bases). Trimming pared 9 bases from V and 2 bases from J, leaving 17 bases between. The CDR3 is 15 residues long. Germline loops: CDR1 LNHDA, CDR2 SQIVND (reference sequence). CDR3 coding DNA: TGTGCCAGCTCGGACGGGGGGCTCGGCAATCAGCCCCAGCATTTT. Translation: CASSDGGLGNQPQHF. Full variable domain (remainder filled in from reference TRBV19 and TRBJ1-5): DGGITQSPKYLFRKEGQNVTLSCEQNLNHDAMYWYRQDPGQGLRLIYYSQIVNDFQKGDIAEGYSVSREKKESFPLTVTSAQKNPTAFYLCASSDGGLGNQPQHFGDGTRLSIL.

This clone was seen more than once but under ten times. The chain has TRBV18 and TRBJ2-7; D is possibly TRBD1 (6 bases). CDR1 and CDR2 (germline): KGHSH, LQKENI. This CDR3 region has 12 residues. V gave up 6 bases and J gave up 5 bases, with 11 bases separating them. The CDR3 sequence: CASSPTGDEQYF. The CDR3 bases are TGTGCCAGCTCGCCGACAGGCGACGAGCAGTACTTC.

This chain joins TRBV30 and TRBJ2-1, with 8 bases aligning to TRBD1. This CDR3 comprises 12 residues. The germline V gene has CDR1 GTSNPN and CDR2 SVGIG (reference sequence). The V gene end was trimmed by 5 bases and the J gene end by 8 bases; junction bases not matched to a gene: 5. CDR3 region: CAWQGAGHEQFF. DNA of the CDR3: TGTGCCTGGCAGGGGGCTGGCCATGAGCAGTTCTTC.